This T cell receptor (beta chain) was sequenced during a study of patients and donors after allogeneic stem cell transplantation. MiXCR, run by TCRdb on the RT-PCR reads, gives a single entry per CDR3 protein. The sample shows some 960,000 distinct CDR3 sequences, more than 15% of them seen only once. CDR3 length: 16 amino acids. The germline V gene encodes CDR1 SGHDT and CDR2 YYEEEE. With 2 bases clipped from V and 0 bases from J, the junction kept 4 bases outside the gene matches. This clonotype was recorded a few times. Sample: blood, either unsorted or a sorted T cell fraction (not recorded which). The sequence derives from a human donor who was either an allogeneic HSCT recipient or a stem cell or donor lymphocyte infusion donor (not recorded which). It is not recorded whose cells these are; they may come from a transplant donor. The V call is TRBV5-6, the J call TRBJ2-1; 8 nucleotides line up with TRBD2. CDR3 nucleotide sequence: TGTGCCAGCAGCTTTAGCGGGACCCTCTCCTACAATGAGCAGTTCTTC. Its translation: CASSFSGTLSYNEQFF.